This T cell receptor (beta chain) was recovered during a study of T cells in Graves' hyperthyroidism and ophthalmopathy. Amplification of TCR beta CDR3 regions used RNA as the template. First-round RT-PCR targeting the TCR CDR3 was performed with the HTBI primer set. TCRdb used MiXCR to reprocess the multiplex PCR reads, holding one entry per CDR3 protein. This table holds fewer than 350,000 distinct CDR3 sequences, about an eighth found once. This clonotype was seen many times. This CDR3 spans 13 amino acids. Trimming pared 5 bases from V and 8 bases from J, leaving 12 bases between. The TCR was taken from a young woman with Graves' hyperthyroidism that later progressed to Graves' ophthalmopathy. The sequenced material came from blood. The chain combines TRBV12-3 or TRBV12-4 with TRBJ1-4, with D unclear. The CDR3 spells CASSTRHREKLFF. The CDR3, as DNA: TGTGCCAGCAGTACTAGACATAGGGAAAAACTGTTTTTT.